The 26 T cell receptor beta chains listed next were all sequenced from one sample in a study of blood T cell repertoires in COVID-19. Only in-frame clones appear in the TCRdb table, and some are missing; sequencing was by immunoSEQ multiplex PCR. The sample lists 97,000 or so clones; nearly 90% were seen once. Sequencing was performed on peripheral blood. These receptors all stem from a man over 45 with active COVID-19.

V is TRBV7-2 and J is TRBJ2-5; 16 bases are a match to TRBD2. The CDR3 has 18 amino acids. Trimming removed 4 bases from V and 1 base from J; junction bases left unmatched: 6. Germline-derived CDR1 and CDR2 are SGHTA and FQGNSA. The DNA for the CDR3 is TGTGCCAGCAGCTCACAGGGACTAGCGGGGGGGCCCCAAGAGACCCAGTACTTC. This encodes CASSSQGLAGGPQETQYF.

The chain joins TRBV6-6 to TRBJ2-1; a weak D match, TRBD1 (5 bases). Germline CDR1 and CDR2: MNHNY and SVGAGI (reference sequence). V lost 7 bases, J lost 4 bases, and 11 bases lay in between. The CDR3 is made up of 13 amino acids. The CDR3 reads CASIHDSYNEQFF. CDR3 coding DNA: TGTGCCAGCATCCACGACAGTTACAATGAGCAGTTCTTC.

The chain recombines TRBV19 with TRBJ1-6; unclear D gene. Germline CDR1 is LNHDA and CDR2 is SQIVND (reference sequence). V was clipped by 11 bases and J by 7 bases, with 15 bases between them. The length of the CDR3 is 13 residues. This CDR3 reads CASHEDRNSPLHF. CDR3 sequence (DNA): TGTGCCTCTCATGAGGATCGGAATTCACCCCTCCACTTT.

This chain links TRBV20-1 with TRBJ2-1, with a possible D match to TRBD1 (6 bases). V gave up 3 bases and J gave up 0 bases, with 12 bases separating them. CDR1 and CDR2 from the germline V gene are DFQATT and SNEGSKA (reference sequence). CDR3 size: 15 residues. CDR3 amino acids: CSASGGRVSYNEQFF. In nucleotides, the CDR3 is TGCAGTGCTAGTGGGGGCAGGGTCTCCTACAATGAGCAGTTCTTC.

This clone was observed a handful of times. The chain employs TRBV7-9 and TRBJ1-2; D perhaps matches TRBD1 (6 bases). CDR1 is SEHNR, CDR2 FQNEAQ, per germline (reference sequence). The CDR3 has 13 amino acids. V lost 2 bases and J lost 7, with 11 bases in between. The CDR3 reads CASSLQGNTGYTF. The DNA of the CDR3 is TGTGCCAGCAGCTTACAGGGGAATACTGGCTACACCTTC.

Only a few counts were recorded for this clone. This chain uses TRBV6-2 or TRBV6-3 with TRBJ1-6; D is unresolved. CDR1 is MNHEY and CDR2 is SVGEGT in the germline V gene. The CDR3 sequence is 13 residues long. The V end lost 3 bases, the J end lost 5 bases, and 5 bases lay between the germline ends. CDR3 nucleotides: TGTGCCAGCAGTTATGGAGATAATTCACCCCTCCACTTT. This gives the protein CASSYGDNSPLHF.

J is TRBJ2-2 and V is TRBV5-1; D may be TRBD2 (6 bases). The CDR3 runs to 16 residues. CDR1 and CDR2 from the germline V gene are SGHRS and YFSETQ. Trimming shortened V by 0 bases and J by 4 bases, and 13 bases separated the two germline ends. The CDR3 is CASSLDPRRGTGELFF. CDR3 nucleotides: TGCGCCAGCAGCTTGGACCCCCGGAGGGGCACCGGGGAGCTGTTTTTT.

The chain combines TRBV27 with TRBJ2-2, with unresolved D. CDR3 length: 15 amino acids. The germline V gene encodes CDR1 MNHEY and CDR2 SMNVEV (reference sequence). Trimming removed 6 bases from V and 7 bases from J, with 18 bases in between. The CDR3 nucleotides read TGTGCCAGCAGCCCTCACATGCAGGCCATCGGGGAGCTGTTTTTT. Its translation is CASSPHMQAIGELFF.

The J gene is TRBJ2-1, the V gene TRBV11-2; possibly TRBD2 for D (6 bases). This CDR3 spans 16 amino acids. CDR1 and CDR2 from the germline V gene are SGHAT and FQNNGV. Trimming pared 0 bases from V and 3 bases from J, leaving 12 bases between. As DNA, the CDR3 is TGTGCCAGCAGCTTAGATCACGGAGGGGTCTACAATGAGCAGTTCTTC. Encoded protein: CASSLDHGGVYNEQFF.

The chain combines TRBV24-1 with TRBJ1-1; 8 bases are a match to TRBD1. CDR1 is KGHDR, CDR2 SFDVKD, per germline. After removal of 1 base from V and 3 bases from J, the junction contained 15 bases not matched to a gene. This CDR3 is built from 19 residues. The CDR3 region is CATSDFRVETGEIDTEAFF. CDR3 nucleotides: TGTGCCACCAGTGATTTTAGGGTAGAGACAGGGGAGATAGACACTGAAGCTTTCTTT.

The sample holds one count of this clone. This chain connects TRBV5-1 to TRBJ1-1; 8 bases map to TRBD1. The V and J ends lost 3 bases and 5 bases, in that order; junction bases with no gene match: 9. From germline, CDR1 is SGHRS and CDR2 YFSETQ. The CDR3 is 15 amino acids. This CDR3 is CASSSRTGRTTEAFF. DNA of the CDR3: TGCGCCAGCAGCTCCCGGACAGGGAGGACGACTGAAGCTTTCTTT.

The chain uses TRBV15 and TRBJ2-7; a weak D match, TRBD1 (7 bases). CDR1 LNHNV and CDR2 YYDKDF come from the germline V gene (reference sequence). The length of the CDR3 is 12 residues. V was shortened by 5 bases and J by 5 bases, with 10 bases between the two germline ends. The CDR3 reads CATSQGEDEQYF. In DNA form, the CDR3 reads TGTGCCACCAGCCAGGGGGAGGACGAGCAGTACTTC.

The chain uses TRBV7-8 and TRBJ1-5, with TRBD1 matching over 7 bases. The germline V gene has CDR1 SGHVS and CDR2 FQNEAQ. V lost 5 bases to trimming and J lost 1 base; unmatched junction nucleotides: 8. The CDR3 covers 16 residues. The CDR3 loop reads CASSGYRGVSNQPQHF. CDR3 DNA: TGTGCCAGCAGCGGTTACAGGGGAGTGAGCAATCAGCCCCAGCATTTT.

CDR3 sequence reads: CAISSIPIGEQYF. CDR3 nucleotide sequence: TGTGCCATCAGTAGCATCCCGATCGGCGAGCAGTACTTC. The genes are TRBV10-3 and TRBJ2-7, with D hard to call. V was trimmed by 5 bases and J by 6 bases, leaving 14 bases between them. CDR3 length: 13 amino acids. Germline values: CDR1 ENHRY, CDR2 SYGVKD.

The chain is built from TRBV20-1 and TRBJ1-4; D is ambiguous. V lost 3 bases to trimming and J lost 8 bases, with 7 bases between them. The germline V gene has CDR1 DFQATT and CDR2 SNEGSKA (reference sequence). The CDR3 consists of 11 residues. DNA for the CDR3: TGCAGTGCTAGGGGCCTCGAAAAACTGTTTTTT. Translated: CSARGLEKLFF.

V and J are TRBV7-2 and TRBJ2-3; 12 bases match TRBD2. CDR3 length: 15 amino acids. Unmatched junction bases numbered 4, after V lost 4 bases and J lost 5 bases. Germline-derived CDR1 and CDR2 are SGHTA and FQGNSA. The CDR3 region has the DNA TGTGCCAGCAGCTCTAGCGGGGGGGCCTTAGATACGCAGTATTTT. Translation: CASSSSGGALDTQYF.

The chain uses TRBV29-1 and TRBJ1-2, with 7 bases lining up with TRBD1. Losses at the gene ends were 3 bases for V and 0 bases for J; bases not matched to a gene: 7. CDR1 is SQVTM and CDR2 is ANQGSEA in the germline V gene. The CDR3 has 15 amino acids. The DNA of the CDR3 is TGCAGCGTTGATAGGAGACAGGGAACTAACTATGGCTACACCTTC. Its translation is CSVDRRQGTNYGYTF. Supplemented by reference TRBV29-1 and TRBJ1-2, the full variable domain reads SAVISQKPSRDICQRGTSLTIQCQVDSQVTMMFWYRQQPGQSLTLIATANQGSEATYESGFVIDKFPISRPNLTFSTLTVSNMSPEDSSIYLCSVDRRQGTNYGYTFGSGTRLTVV.

The V and J genes are TRBV30 and TRBJ1-2; D is undetermined. V lost 0 bases and J lost 3, with 14 bases in between. The CDR3 extends over 15 amino acids. CDR1 and CDR2 (germline): GTSNPN, SVGIG (reference sequence). The CDR3 coding sequence is TGTGCCTGGAGTGTAAGCCGGCGGATAGACTATGGCTACACCTTC. Translation gives CAWSVSRRIDYGYTF.

The rearrangement uses TRBV15 and TRBJ1-6, with 7 bases that match TRBD1. V shed 5 bases and J 6 bases; nucleotides not matched to a gene: 4. This CDR3 region has 14 residues. CDR1 and CDR2 from the germline V gene are LNHNV and YYDKDF (reference sequence). The chain's CDR3 is CATSVGTANSPLHF. The CDR3 nucleotides read TGTGCCACCAGCGTAGGGACAGCTAATTCACCCCTCCACTTT. The whole variable domain, filled in from reference TRBV15 and TRBJ1-6, reads DAMVIQNPRYQVTQFGKPVTLSCSQTLNHNVMYWYQQKSSQAPKLLFHYYDKDFNNEADTPDNFQSRRPNTSFCFLDIRSPGLGDTAMYLCATSVGTANSPLHFGNGTRLTVT.

CDR3 protein: CASRQANTQYF. CDR3 DNA sequence: TGTGCCAGTAGGCAAGCGAATACGCAGTATTTT. V and J are TRBV19 and TRBJ2-3; no firm D call. The CDR3 length is 11 residues. V was shortened by 6 bases and J by 7 bases, with 8 bases between the two germline ends. Germline-derived CDR1 and CDR2 are LNHDA and SQIVND (reference sequence).

The chain employs TRBV13 and TRBJ2-1; TRBD2 matches at 8 bases. The germline gives CDR1 PRHDT, CDR2 FYEKMQ (reference sequence). The length of the CDR3 is 15 residues. V trimming: 5 bases; J trimming: 6 bases; junction bases outside the gene matches: 9. The CDR3 DNA reads TGTGCCAGCAGCCGCCCGACTAGCGTGTTCAATGAGCAGTTCTTC. Translating gives CASSRPTSVFNEQFF.

The chain's CDR3 is CASTSGQPNTGELFF. CDR3 DNA: TGCGCCAGCACTTCTGGACAGCCCAACACCGGGGAGCTGTTTTTT. The chain links TRBV5-1 to TRBJ2-2, with D tentatively TRBD1 (6 bases). Germline V gives CDR1 SGHRS, CDR2 YFSETQ. The V and J ends lost 6 bases and 2 bases respectively, with 14 bases between them. CDR3 length: 15 residues. Variable domain in full (rest from reference TRBV5-1 and TRBJ2-2): KAGVTQTPRYLIKTRGQQVTLSCSPISGHRSVSWYQQTPGQGLQFLFEYFSETQRNKGNFPGRFSGRQFSNSRSEMNVSTLELGDSALYLCASTSGQPNTGELFFGEGSRLTVL.

The chain carries TRBV11-2 and TRBJ1-6; TRBD1 matches at 10 bases. The CDR3 spans 14 residues. Losses at the gene ends were 5 bases for V and 14 bases for J; bases not matched to a gene: 9. Germline V gene lookup returns CDR1 SGHAT and CDR2 FQNNGV. The CDR3 region is CASSPRTGGATLHF. The DNA of the CDR3 is TGTGCCAGCAGCCCTCGGACAGGGGGAGCCACCCTCCACTTT.

The CDR3 reads CASSFSGGNQETQYF. In nucleotides, the CDR3 is TGTGCCAGCAGTTTTAGCGGGGGGAACCAAGAGACCCAGTACTTC. V is TRBV27 and J is TRBJ2-5; TRBD2 matches 10 bases. The CDR3 sequence is 15 residues long. Germline V gives CDR1 MNHEY, CDR2 SMNVEV (reference sequence). V lost 3 bases and J lost 0; bases outside the gene matches: 1.

The V and J genes are TRBV12-3 or TRBV12-4 and TRBJ1-3; D is unresolved. The CDR3 has 13 amino acids. Trimming cost V 6 bases and J 4 bases, with 10 bases left between them. The CDR3 coding sequence is TGTGCCAGCAGCCCGACCGGGGGAAACACCATATATTTT. It codes for CASSPTGGNTIYF.

The chain recombines TRBV7-2 with TRBJ1-5, with no clear D. Germline V gene lookup returns CDR1 SGHTA and CDR2 FQGNSA. The CDR3 spans 16 residues. Trimming stripped 5 bases from V and 0 bases from J, with 14 bases between. The CDR3 DNA reads TGTGCCAGCAGCCCCCGGGGTGGCCCTAGCAATCAGCCCCAGCATTTT. Amino acid sequence: CASSPRGGPSNQPQHF.